A selection of T cell receptor beta chains follows, all from one sample in a study of blood T cell repertoires in COVID-19. This table comes from immunoSEQ multiplex PCR, and its TCRdb copy is limited to in-frame clones, with some not included. The sample records 390,000 or so clones, roughly 89% being singletons. The sequencing input was PBMCs or T cells enriched from blood (not recorded which). All receptors come from a woman aged 45-60 years who had recovered from COVID-19. Each CDR3 is given with its conserved first and last residue. The D gene is left open where the match is weak. Part of the rows lack a size; the others show once, few, many or a class for expanded clones.

v_call	clone_size	d_call	j_call	cdr3_aa	cdr3_nt
TRBV2	.	TRBD1	TRBJ1-2	CASSQQGQNYGYTF	TGTGCCAGCAGTCAACAGGGACAGAACTATGGCTACACCTTC
TRBV30	.	.	TRBJ1-2	CAWRPQGPAYGYTF	TGTGCCTGGAGGCCCCAGGGGCCGGCCTATGGCTACACCTTC
TRBV3-1/TRBV3-2	.	TRBD1	TRBJ1-6	CASSQQGGSPLHF	TGTGCCAGCAGCCAACAGGGGGGTTCACCCCTCCACTTT
TRBV19	.	TRBD1	TRBJ1-1	CASSSGQMNTEAFF	TGTGCCAGTAGTTCGGGACAGATGAACACTGAAGCTTTCTTT
TRBV6-5	few	.	TRBJ1-4	CASGRGSNEKLFF	TGTGCCAGCGGAAGGGGGTCTAATGAAAAACTGTTTTTT
TRBV27	.	.	TRBJ1-2	CASSLSGGYGYTF	TGTGCCAGCAGTTTATCAGGGGGCTATGGCTACACCTTC
TRBV4-3	.	TRBD1	TRBJ1-5	CASSQKQGSNQPQHF	TGCGCCAGCAGCCAAAAACAGGGGAGTAATCAGCCCCAGCATTTT
TRBV7-9	.	.	TRBJ1-1	CASSLLGGLNTEAFF	TGTGCCAGCAGCTTACTGGGAGGGCTAAACACTGAAGCTTTCTTT
TRBV18	.	.	TRBJ1-1	CASSGQKLMNTEAFF	TGTGCCAGCTCAGGGCAGAAGCTCATGAACACTGAAGCTTTCTTT
TRBV5-1	.	.	TRBJ2-2	CASGEGLSTGELFF	TGCGCCAGCGGGGAAGGACTGTCCACCGGGGAGCTGTTTTTT